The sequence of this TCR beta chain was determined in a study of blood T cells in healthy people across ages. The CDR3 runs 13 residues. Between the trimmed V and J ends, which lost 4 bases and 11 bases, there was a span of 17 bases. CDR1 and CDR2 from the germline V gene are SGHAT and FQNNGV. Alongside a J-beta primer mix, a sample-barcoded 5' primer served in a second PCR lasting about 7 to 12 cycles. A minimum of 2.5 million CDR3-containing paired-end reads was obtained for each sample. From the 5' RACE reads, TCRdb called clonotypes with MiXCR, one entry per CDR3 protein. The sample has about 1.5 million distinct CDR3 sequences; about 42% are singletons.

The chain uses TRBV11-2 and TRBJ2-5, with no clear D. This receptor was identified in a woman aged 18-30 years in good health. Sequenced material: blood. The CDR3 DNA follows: TGTGCCAGCAGCTCACCGCCCTTTGTGGAGCAGTACTTC. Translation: CASSSPPFVEQYF.